This T cell receptor beta chain was sequenced for a study of T cell clonality in common variable immunodeficiency. Whole-study results and caveats: CVID subjects had higher TCRbeta clonality than healthy controls, most marked in about a third.

Germline V CDR1 and CDR2: LGHNA, YNFKEQ. The V gene end was trimmed by 1 base and the J gene end by 5 bases; junction bases not matched to a gene: 11. The CDR3 has 17 residues. Heparinized whole blood, about 5 to 8.5 ml, came from each donor. Equal genomic DNA amounts from CVID and control samples were sequenced. Repertoires were generated with immunoSEQ multiplex PCR, while TCRdb's copy carries only in-frame clones and drops some. The sample contains about 42,000 clones, none occurring once; approximately 2.7% lies in the top ten. At least ten counts were recorded for this clone. The antigen is unknown. The CDR3 goes on 3 residues after the read ends, and that part is filled in from the germline J gene.

Material for sequencing was peripheral blood mononuclear cells. This sequence joins TRBV4-2 and TRBJ2-3; 8 bases align to TRBD2. The sequence was obtained from a person aged 18-70 years in good health. The sequenced CDR3 bases are TGTGCCAGCAGCCAAGTCTGGAGAGCGGGGGAAGGAGATACG. Its translation is CASSQVWRAGEGDT. The full-length CDR3 reads as CASSQVWRAGEGDTQYF.